Sequencing of this T cell receptor (beta chain) was carried out in a study of T cells after yellow fever vaccination (dated by TCRdb to between 2019 and 2020). With respect to the entire study: Libraries from fractions with low cell numbers were prepared with the SMART-Seq v4 Ultra Low Input RNA kit. To track T-cell clones before and after primary and booster YFV17D yellow fever vaccination, bulk TCR alpha and beta repertoires were sequenced longitudinally. Two healthy male donors, one aged 18 to 29 and one aged 30 to 40 years, made up the cohort. Blood was drawn at multiple timepoints before and after primary and secondary immunization, with bulk PBMC replicates and cell subsets isolated.

Synthesis of TCR cDNA relied on 5'RACE template switching, a step that introduced a universal primer site along with unique molecular identifiers. Priming for cDNA synthesis came from both the TCR alpha and TCR beta constant segments. Library amplification involved two PCR steps, and the second step added sample barcodes and sequencing adapters. Sequencing of the libraries was done on either Illumina HiSeq 2500 (2x100 bp) or NovaSeq (2x150 bp). The original pipeline was this. MIGEC handled demultiplexing of reads and collapsing into UMI consensus sequences, while MiXCR performed V(D)J alignment. Vaccine-responding clonotypes were identified with edgeR using replicate PBMC samples, with FDR below 0.01 and a log2 fold change above 5 up to day 15 being required. Each bulk clonotype received a CD4 or CD8 identity based on whether the sequenced CD4 or CD8 repertoire contained that clonotype at higher abundance. TCRdb's own reprocessing of the public reads used fastp at Q25 and MiXCR and kept productive beta chains. For every CDR3 protein sequence, its rows merge into one entry that carries the most common genes and DNA. The V and J calls follow TCRdb's processing rather than the paper's. Across this sample there are around 530,000 distinct CDR3 sequences, with about 15% seen only once. The top ten clones comprise 17% of the sample.

In light of the paper, this sample's treatment or condition label describes: live attenuated yellow fever vaccine strain. Two biological replicates of bulk PBMCs were collected at each blood-draw timepoint. PBMCs were isolated from peripheral blood using a standard Ficoll-Paque protocol. RNA was extracted with TriZol from bulk PBMCs, CD4 and CD8 fractions, and dextramer-positive and dextramer-negative fractions. Overall results and qualifications from the work: The secondary T-cell response was weaker than the primary response but faster, peaking on day 5 instead of day 15. Because the study included only a couple of donors, the extent to which the findings can be generalized is limited. A small fraction of clonotypes appeared in both the CD4 and CD8 compartments, likely as a result of convergent recombination. Because abundant contaminating clonotypes from the bulk population could be contained in FACS-sorted repertoires, computational filtering was required. Most clones expanded after primary vaccination (almost 97% of CD4 and roughly 90% of CD8) were re-detected after the booster, suggesting that broad memory maintenance occurred.

The cysteine opens and the phenylalanine closes a CDR3 of 17 amino acids. Kept here is only the CDR3 DNA, which spans 51 bases and is read in frame from base 1. Trimming takes 1 base off V and 0 bases off J; junction bases not matched to a gene: 3. CDR1 DFQATT and CDR2 SNEGSKA were looked up in the germline V gene (reference sequence). Details on this clonotype: Which antigen it targets is not known. No much larger clone exists at a distance of one base, and base qualities are not known.

This material consisted of PBMCs, taken 5 days after the first yellow fever vaccination. The rearrangement combines TRBV20-1 with TRBJ2-5, with TRBD2 identical over 15 junction bases. This clonotype originated in a man between 18 and 29 years old who received the YFV17D yellow fever vaccine. The CDR3 region reads CSARAGTSGGYQETQYF. In nucleotides, the sequence is TGCAGTGCTAGAGCCGGGACTAGCGGGGGGTACCAAGAGACCCAGTACTTC.